This TCR beta chain was captured by sequencing in a study of radiotherapy plus CTLA-4 blockade in lung cancer (dated by TCRdb to between 2018 and 2020). Notes on the research overall: Objective responses were observed in approximately 19% of enrolled patients, and disease control was achieved in approximately 29%.

The study tested focal radiation therapy combined with CTLA-4 blockade (ipilimumab) in patients with chemo-refractory metastatic non-small-cell lung cancer. The V end loses 1 base and the J end loses 4 bases, and a stretch of 10 bases separates them. Via the germline V gene, CDR1 is SGHTA and CDR2 FQGNSA. The CDR3 holds 14 amino acids from the cysteine to the phenylalanine. Left in the record is the CDR3 DNA by itself, 42 bases read in frame from the first base. Library prep was done by the immunoSEQ multiplex PCR assay. As stored in TCRdb, this immuneACCESS dataset retains in-frame rearrangements with V and J assigned. A fraction of the clones does not appear; measured against another copy, unresolved V genes explain less than half of the discrepancy, and the remainder lacks a known reason. Within this sample are about 100,000 clones, with approximately 83% of them counted one time only. The ten biggest clones cover over 0.75% of the sample.

Here is what the overall study found, with its caveats: After treatment with radiotherapy and ipilimumab, TCR clones that came from tumors expanded in the peripheral blood. Early dynamic changes in blood T cell clones, together with increased serum interferon-beta after radiation, were reported as the strongest predictors of response.

A note on this clone: The target of this receptor is not known. There are no base qualities to consult, and no much larger clone falls within one base.

The rearranged chain carries TRBV7-2 and TRBJ1-2; D gene: possibly TRBD1, on 5 matching bases. The TCR sequence derives from a human donor with non-small cell lung cancer who had stable disease on radiotherapy plus ipilimumab. Sequences were derived from peripheral blood, sampled from a patient treated with radiotherapy plus ipilimumab. This receptor has the CDR3 CASSLVQGGYGYTF. The base sequence is TGTGCCAGCAGCTTAGTTCAGGGCGGCTATGGCTACACCTTC.